These 16 T cell receptor beta chains were all obtained from the same sample, sequenced in a study of T cell repertoires in cytomegalovirus infection. Antigens for these TCRs are unknown. TCRdb re-analysed the reads in MiXCR, keeping a single row per CDR3 protein. The table shows approximately 390,000 distinct CDR3 sequences, with about 35% occurring only once. Sequenced material: cultured PBMCs, taken from culture after CMV antigen stimulation. The source is a human donor in good health (CMV status not recorded). Some clones in this sample may be carry-over from other donors' samples.

J is TRBJ2-7 and V is TRBV7-2, with D possibly matching TRBD2 (7 bases). Trimming removed 6 bases at V and 3 bases at J, with 15 bases between. Per the germline V gene, CDR1 is SGHTA and CDR2 is FQGNSA. CDR3 length: 14 amino acids. CDR3 in DNA: TGTGCCAGCAGGGGAGGGACATCTGGCTACGAGCAGTACTTC. Its translation: CASRGGTSGYEQYF.

V usage is TRBV7-9 and J usage is TRBJ2-3; D unclear. V shed 5 bases and J shed 2 bases, with 17 bases lying between them. This CDR3 is 16 amino acids long. Germline V gives CDR1 SEHNR, CDR2 FQNEAQ (reference sequence). The CDR3 protein is CASSLGTNDFTDTQYF. The CDR3 coding sequence is TGTGCCAGCAGCCTGGGAACCAACGATTTCACAGATACGCAGTATTTT.

The genes are TRBV7-9 and TRBJ2-6; D may be TRBD1 or TRBD2 (6 bases each). With 2 bases removed from V and 6 bases from J, the gap between germline ends came to 17 bases. The CDR3 sequence is 17 residues long. Germline V lookup: CDR1 SEHNR, CDR2 FQNEAQ (reference sequence). Here the CDR3 DNA reads TGTGCCAGCAGCTTAAGGGGCACAGGGACTGAGGCCAACGTCCTGACTTTC. The encoded protein is CASSLRGTGTEANVLTF.

This clonotype was counted a few times. The V and J genes are TRBV12-3 or TRBV12-4 and TRBJ2-2, with D tentatively TRBD1 (7 bases). The CDR3 contains 14 residues. V lost 6 bases and J 4 bases, leaving 12 bases between the germline ends. Written as DNA, the CDR3 is TGTGCCAGCAGGACCCAGGGGGGCACCGGGGAGCTGTTTTTT. It yields the protein CASRTQGGTGELFF.

The V gene is TRBV12-3 or TRBV12-4, the J gene TRBJ2-6; perhaps TRBD2 as D (5 bases). V shed 2 bases and J shed 1 base, with 12 bases lying between them. The CDR3 is 17 residues long. CDR3 residues: CASSLRGLGSGANVLTF. The CDR3, as DNA: TGTGCCAGCAGTTTAAGAGGGTTAGGGTCTGGGGCCAACGTCCTGACTTTC.

In this sample, this clonotype turned up many times. The junction departs from germline at one end; a sequencing error may be responsible. This chain connects TRBV7-6 to TRBJ2-1; TRBD2 agrees at 8 bases. The CDR3 extends over 11 amino acids. Per the germline V gene, CDR1 is SGHVS and CDR2 is FNYEAQ. The CDR3 region has the DNA TGTGCCAGCAGATTAGCGGGGGAGCAGTTCTTC. It specifies CASRLAGEQFF.

The chain links TRBV6-5 to TRBJ1-1, with 9 bases matching TRBD1. The ends lost 6 bases at V and 0 bases at J; junction bases unmatched: 11. This CDR3 is built from 17 residues. Per the germline V gene, CDR1 is MNHEY and CDR2 is SVGAGI. CDR3 bases: TGTGCCAGCAGGAGACAGGGGGGACCCGGGATGAACACTGAAGCTTTCTTT. It codes for CASRRQGGPGMNTEAFF.

V usage is TRBV19 and J usage is TRBJ1-1; no clear D. CDR3 length equals 14 residues. V lost 2 bases, J lost 0 bases, and 7 bases lay in between. The germline CDR1 and CDR2 sequences are LNHDA and SQIVND (reference sequence). CDR3 DNA: TGTGCCAGTAGTATAACCGGGATGAACACTGAAGCTTTCTTT. This sequence encodes CASSITGMNTEAFF.

The rearrangement joins TRBV25-1 to TRBJ2-2, with 9 bases lining up with TRBD1. CDR1 and CDR2 (germline): MGHDK, SYGVNS. V dropped 6 bases and J dropped 6; count of bases not matched to a gene: 5. This CDR3 is built from 14 residues. The CDR3 sequence is CASRGDRAAGELFF. The CDR3 DNA reads as TGTGCCAGCAGAGGGGACAGGGCCGCCGGGGAGCTGTTTTTT.

This clonotype appeared a few times. CDR3 sequence: CASSQKTSGRVGGELFF. As DNA, the CDR3 is TGTGCCAGCAGCCAAAAGACTAGCGGGAGAGTCGGCGGGGAGCTGTTTTTT. The gene calls are TRBV7-6 and TRBJ2-2; TRBD2 matches 12 bases. V was pared by 5 bases and J by 7 bases, with 11 bases of the junction left unmatched. Per germline, CDR1 SGHVS and CDR2 FNYEAQ. This CDR3 contains 17 residues.

This clonotype occurred many times. The V gene is TRBV7-2, the J gene TRBJ2-3, with 11 bases fitting TRBD2. V shed 5 bases and J 4 bases; nucleotides not matched to a gene: 8. Germline V gene lookup returns CDR1 SGHTA and CDR2 FQGNSA. CDR3 size: 16 residues. Here the CDR3 DNA reads TGTGCCAGCAGCCCGCGACTAGCGGGACTCCCAGATACGCAGTATTTT. Encoded protein: CASSPRLAGLPDTQYF.

In its sample, this clonotype was seen a few times. The V gene is TRBV28, the J gene TRBJ2-5; weak D call: TRBD2 (5 bases). Germline CDR1 MDHEN, CDR2 SYDVKM. The V gene lost 3 bases and the J gene lost 4 bases, with 12 bases spanning the gap. This CDR3 is 14 amino acids long. The CDR3, as DNA: TGTGCCAGCAGTTTTTATAGGGCGGGAGAGACCCAGTACTTC. Its translation: CASSFYRAGETQYF.

The CDR3 nucleotides read TGTGCCAGCAGCTCAGGATCAGACAGGGCCAACTACGAGCAGTACTTC. Amino acids: CASSSGSDRANYEQYF. The chain links TRBV7-2 to TRBJ2-7; 7 bases are a match to TRBD1. CDR1 and CDR2 from the germline V gene are SGHTA and FQGNSA. There are 16 residues in the CDR3. V lost 4 bases, J lost 3 bases, and 12 bases stayed unmatched.

The sample holds many counts of this clonotype. The chain uses TRBV7-6 and TRBJ2-1; 9 bases fit TRBD1. Germline V CDR1 and CDR2: SGHVS, FNYEAQ. J gave up 3 bases and V 0 bases, and 6 bases lay outside the gene matches. The CDR3 contains 17 residues. The CDR3 protein is CASSLAYGTGSYNEQFF. The CDR3 DNA reads as TGTGCCAGCAGCTTAGCCTACGGGACAGGGAGCTACAATGAGCAGTTCTTC.

Ten or more counts support this clonotype. This sequence joins TRBV7-8 and TRBJ2-3; 9 bases agree with TRBD2. J gave up 4 bases and V 4 bases, and 9 bases lay outside the gene matches. Per germline, CDR1 SGHVS and CDR2 FQNEAQ. The CDR3 totals 16 residues. CDR3 in amino acids: CASSSYRTSVADTQYF. The CDR3 DNA is TGTGCCAGCAGCTCATATAGGACTAGCGTTGCAGATACGCAGTATTTT. The full variable domain, in which reference TRBV7-8 and TRBJ2-3 provide the parts outside the CDR3, is GAGVSQSPRYKVAKRGQDVALRCDPISGHVSLFWYQQALGQGPEFLTYFQNEAQLDKSGLPSDRFFAERPEGSVSTLKIQRTQQEDSAVYLCASSSYRTSVADTQYFGPGTRLTVL.

V and J are TRBV11-2 and TRBJ1-2, with D maybe TRBD1 (6 bases). V gave up 5 bases and J gave up 7 bases, with 23 bases separating them. The germline gives CDR1 SGHAT, CDR2 FQNNGV. The CDR3 is 16 residues long. This CDR3 reads CASSPLPGGLVLGYTF. CDR3 in DNA: TGTGCCAGCAGCCCCCTGCCGGGGGGGCTGGTCCTTGGCTACACCTTC.